The entry below describes one TCR beta chain. Which antigen it targets is not known. There are no base qualities to consult, and no much larger clone falls within one base. Only healthy Caucasian donors were included. Relative to germline, V is missing 5 bases and J is missing 11 bases, with 15 bases of the junction outside any gene match. The CDR3 spans 15 residues, from the cysteine through the phenylalanine. Only the CDR3 portion is preserved as DNA: 45 bases, with reading frame beginning at the first base. The CDR1 and CDR2 encoded by the germline V gene (reference sequence) are DFQATT and SNEGSKA. Libraries were constructed by 5' RACE. Sequencing relied on an Illumina HiSeq 2000. Template switching added a universal primer binding site, and the final cDNA carried a unique molecular identifier that allowed TCR cDNA molecules to be counted accurately. Specific primers in the conserved constant-segment region were used to synthesize first-strand cDNA for TCR alpha and beta chains. To control for contamination, every cDNA library was double barcoded, receiving both a SMART-Mk sample barcode and Illumina barcodes. TruSeq adapter sequences along with Illumina sample barcodes were introduced in two successive PCR steps. The TCR alpha and beta cDNA libraries were sequenced on the Illumina HiSeq platform using custom primers. The authors processed their data as follows. Raw reads were processed with MiGEC to extract unique molecular identifiers, and MiXCR was used to determine CDR3 positions. For each individual, recombination models were inferred using an EM algorithm with the repgenHMM and IGoR tools. Shared clonotypes were analyzed with the tcR package in R, and sharing was normalized by the product of cloneset sizes. To study raw recombination free of thymic and clonal selection effects, out-of-frame nonproductive sequences were analyzed. TCRdb reran the public reads through fastp at Q25 and MiXCR, keeping productive beta chains. For every CDR3 protein sequence, its rows merge into one entry that carries the most common genes and DNA. Clone size and V and J calls follow TCRdb, not the original study. For this sample the table gives 1.5 million to 2 million distinct CDR3 sequences, of which 25% to 35% were detected only once. Of the sample, around 0.25% is held by the ten largest clones.

The data were obtained in a study of identical twins (dated by TCRdb to about 2016). Broadly, across the study: TCR alpha and beta repertoires from monozygotic twins, unrelated adults of various ages and cord blood were deep-sequenced to test whether fetal clonotypes persist. To rule out contamination, the twin experiments were replicated at different times with different library preparation protocols.

On the study overall, not on this receptor specifically: Because the same donors could not be followed over many years, the conclusions depended on cross-sectional statistical analysis. Out-of-frame TCR alpha sharing in monozygotic twins was systematically underestimated by recombination models, whereas sharing between unrelated individuals was in agreement with the recombination models. Zero-insertion analyses could be partly confounded by invariant T cells such as MAIT and iNKT, though diverse VJ usage argued against such confounding for most clonotypes. Compared with coincidental sharing between unrelated individuals, an excess of low generation-probability sequences was observed among out-of-frame TCR alpha sequences shared between twins. The excess sharing between twins in beta out-of-frame sequences was weaker because fewer shared sequences reduced the signal-to-noise ratio. Abundant cord blood beta clonotypes carried fewer insertions; young adult naive repertoires showed a weaker similar trend, while memory repertoires showed none.

The sequence joins TRBV20-1 to TRBJ2-5; TRBD2 fits 12 bases in the junction. Source material: cord blood. The source is a newborn girl in good health. The DNA reads TGCAGTGCTCCCCGGACTAGCGGGGCAAACAATGAGCAGTACTTC. Translated, this gives CSAPRTSGANNEQYF.